Shown below are 12 T cell receptor beta chains from a single sample sequenced in a study of cytomegalovirus exposure and HLA in healthy donors. The PCR used 60 Vbeta and 13 Jbeta primers. Only in-frame clones appear in the TCRdb table, and some are missing; sequencing was by immunoSEQ multiplex PCR. The sample contains 150,000 to 200,000 clones, around 79% of which appear only once. The sequencing input was PBMCs. The receptor source for this set is a woman aged 50 to 60 in good health and CMV-seronegative.

The CDR3 is CASSQSDEIRKANQPQHF. The CDR3 DNA reads TGCGCCAGCAGTCAATCCGACGAAATCAGGAAAGCCAATCAGCCCCAGCATTTT. The chain recombines TRBV23-1 with TRBJ1-5, with D uncertain. TRBV23-1 is treated as an ORF (open reading frame) with a function not yet certain. The CDR3 totals 18 residues. V gave up 0 bases and J gave up 3 bases, with 18 bases separating them.

The chain has TRBV19 and TRBJ2-2; D may be TRBD1 (6 bases). The V end was cut by 4 bases, the J end by 5 bases, with 20 bases between. CDR3 length: 17 amino acids. Germline assignment: CDR1 LNHDA and CDR2 SQIVND (reference sequence). The CDR3 DNA reads TGTGCCAGTAGTAAGTTGGACAGACCATTTGAAACCGGGGAGCTGTTTTTT. Translated: CASSKLDRPFETGELFF.

V gene TRBV27 combines with J gene TRBJ2-1, with D tentatively TRBD2 (6 bases). V was pared by 2 bases and J by 7 bases, with 15 bases between. Germline CDR1 is MNHEY and CDR2 is SMNVEV (reference sequence). The CDR3 is made up of 15 amino acids. CDR3 in amino acids: CASSLRGLKRNEQFF. The CDR3 DNA follows: TGTGCCAGCAGTTTAAGGGGACTCAAACGGAATGAGCAGTTCTTC.

The chain has TRBV27 and TRBJ2-7, with 10 positions matching TRBD2. J gave up 2 bases and V 3 bases, and 4 bases lay outside the gene matches. The V gene's germline CDR1 is MNHEY and CDR2 SMNVEV (reference sequence). The CDR3 runs 15 residues. The CDR3 is CASSFGLAAPYEQYF. The CDR3 DNA follows: TGTGCCAGCAGTTTCGGACTAGCGGCCCCCTACGAGCAGTACTTC.

This clone has only one observation. The chain employs TRBV6-5 and TRBJ1-5, with D unclear. CDR3 length: 14 residues. CDR1 is MNHEY and CDR2 is SVGAGI in the germline V gene. The V end was cut by 5 bases, the J end by 0 bases, with 8 bases between. This chain's CDR3 is CASSEQTSNQPQHF. CDR3 sequence (DNA): TGTGCCAGCAGTGAACAGACTAGCAATCAGCCCCAGCATTTT.

The genes are TRBV5-1 and TRBJ2-5; no clear D gene. Trimming pared 1 base from V and 12 bases from J, leaving 7 bases between. Germline CDR1 reads SGHRS; CDR2 reads YFSETQ. The CDR3 spans 10 residues. For the CDR3, the DNA is TGCGCCAGCAGCTTGTCAGTCGAGTACTTC. The encoded protein is CASSLSVEYF.

CDR3 loop: CASASPGTGAYEQYF. For the CDR3, the DNA is TGTGCCAGCGCTTCGCCGGGGACAGGGGCCTACGAGCAGTACTTC. This chain links TRBV28 with TRBJ2-7, with 10 positions matching TRBD1. This CDR3 has 15 amino acids. The V segment lost 8 bases and the J segment 2 bases; nucleotides outside the gene matches: 9. Germline V gene lookup returns CDR1 MDHEN and CDR2 SYDVKM. The full variable domain, with the rest looked up from reference TRBV28 and TRBJ2-7, is DVKVTQSSRYLVKRTGEKVFLECVQDMDHENMFWYRQDPGLGLRLIYFSYDVKMKEKGDIPEGYSVSREKKERFSLILESASTNQTSMYLCASASPGTGAYEQYFGPGTRLTVT.

The CDR3 loop reads CASSSTGTGGERKHF. CDR3 DNA: TGTGCCAGCAGCAGCACCGGGACAGGGGGCGAACGGAAGCATTTT. This chain links TRBV7-2 with TRBJ1-5; 12 bases match TRBD1. Germline trimming cut 5 bases from V and 14 bases from J; bases unmatched to any gene: 13. This CDR3 is built from 15 residues. The germline gives CDR1 SGHTA, CDR2 FQGNSA.

Here the CDR3 DNA reads TGTGCCAGCAGTCCAGGGGCCAGACTCACCGGGGAGCTGTTTTTT. This encodes CASSPGARLTGELFF. This chain uses TRBV6-5 with TRBJ2-2; D is perhaps TRBD1 (6 bases). This CDR3 has 15 residues. Germline values: CDR1 MNHEY, CDR2 SVGAGI. Trimming removed 5 bases from V and 4 bases from J, with 14 bases in between.

In its sample, this clone was seen a few times. This chain connects TRBV5-6 to TRBJ1-2; 8 nucleotides line up with TRBD1. This CDR3 is built from 15 residues. J was trimmed by 3 bases and V by 4 bases; bases with no gene match: 8. Germline-derived CDR1 and CDR2 are SGHDT and YYEEEE. CDR3 sequence reads: CASSPGTGPYYGYTF. The CDR3 DNA follows: TGTGCCAGCAGCCCGGGGACAGGCCCCTACTATGGCTACACCTTC. The full variable domain, with the rest looked up from reference TRBV5-6 and TRBJ1-2, is DAGVTQSPTHLIKTRGQQVTLRCSPKSGHDTVSWYQQALGQGPQFIFQYYEEEERQRGNFPDRFSGHQFPNYSSELNVNALLLGDSALYLCASSPGTGPYYGYTFGSGTRLTVV.

The rearrangement uses TRBV21-1 and TRBJ2-5; TRBD2, as called in the table, went unchecked against the DNA. TRBV21-1 is flagged as a pseudogene. The CDR3 loop spans 16 amino acids. CDR3: CASSKIRDPGGETQYF. CDR3 nucleotide sequence: TGTGCCAGCAGCAAAATTAGGGACCCGGGAGGAGAGACCCAGTACTTC.

The chain employs TRBV28 and TRBJ1-6; no firm D call. This CDR3 comprises 14 residues. Germline values: CDR1 MDHEN, CDR2 SYDVKM. Trimming stripped 7 bases from V and 8 bases from J, with 15 bases between. CDR3: CASNPEGRHSPLHF. CDR3 DNA sequence: TGTGCCAGCAATCCGGAGGGCAGACATTCACCCCTCCACTTT.